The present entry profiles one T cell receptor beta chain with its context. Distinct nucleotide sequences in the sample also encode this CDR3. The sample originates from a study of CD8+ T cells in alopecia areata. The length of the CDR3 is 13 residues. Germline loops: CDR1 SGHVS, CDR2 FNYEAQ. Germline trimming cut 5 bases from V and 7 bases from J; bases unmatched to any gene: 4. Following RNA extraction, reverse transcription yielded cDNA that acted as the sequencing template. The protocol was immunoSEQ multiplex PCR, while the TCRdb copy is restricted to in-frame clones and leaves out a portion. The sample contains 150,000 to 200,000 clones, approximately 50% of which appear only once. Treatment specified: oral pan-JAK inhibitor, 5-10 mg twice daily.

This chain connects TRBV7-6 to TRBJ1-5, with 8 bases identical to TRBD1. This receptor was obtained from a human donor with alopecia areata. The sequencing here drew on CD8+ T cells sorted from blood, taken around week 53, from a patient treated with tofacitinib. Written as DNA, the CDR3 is TGTGCCAGCAGCAGTGGGACAGGCCAGCCCCAGCATTTT. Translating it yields CASSSGTGQPQHF. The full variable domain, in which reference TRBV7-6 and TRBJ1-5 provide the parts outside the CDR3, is GAGVSQSPRYKVTKRGQDVALRCDPISGHVSLYWYRQALGQGPEFLTYFNYEAQQDKSGLPNDRFSAERPEGSISTLTIQRTEQRDSAMYRCASSSGTGQPQHFGDGTRLSIL.